This entry lists 14 T cell receptor beta chains sequenced from one sample in a study of CD8 T cells in ankylosing spondylitis. General study points: Typical of ankylosing spondylitis blood, it appeared, was a TCR beta motif of several highly homologous variants.

From the 5' RACE reads, TCRdb called clonotypes with MiXCR, one entry per CDR3 protein. The sample lists 250,000 to 350,000 distinct CDR3 sequences; 7.5% to 9% were seen once. These TCRs are of unknown antigen specificity. Sequenced material: blood, either unsorted or a sorted T cell fraction (not recorded which). The origin of the receptors is a male donor with ankylosing spondylitis.

The chain joins TRBV29-1 to TRBJ2-2; no definite D call. V lost 6 bases, J lost 6 bases, and 17 bases lay in between. Germline values: CDR1 SQVTM, CDR2 ANQGSEA. The CDR3 runs to 14 residues. CDR3 bases: TGCAGCGTGGGCGGTAGCCGAGCCGCCGGGGAGCTGTTTTTT. It specifies CSVGGSRAAGELFF.

In this sample, this clonotype turned up many times. The V and J genes are TRBV12-5 and TRBJ1-1, with no clear D. The V and J ends lost 0 bases and 0 bases respectively, with 11 bases between them. This CDR3 is built from 16 residues. Germline values: CDR1 LGHNT, CDR2 FRNRAP. The CDR3 bases are TGTGCTAGTGGTTTGGTACGGGCACGCATGAACACTGAAGCTTTCTTT. Translating gives CASGLVRARMNTEAFF.

For this clonotype: With a much larger clone just one base away, this may be a read error. This rearrangement joins TRBV10-3 to TRBJ1-6; D is undetermined. This CDR3 is built from 12 residues. CDR1 ENHRY and CDR2 SYGVKD come from the germline V gene. V was shortened by 4 bases and J by 10 bases, with 8 bases between the two germline ends. Written as DNA, the CDR3 is TGTGCCATCAGTGTTGAGGTATCACCCCTCCACTTT. It yields the protein CAISVEVSPLHF.

The chain combines TRBV29-1 with TRBJ1-2; 7 bases map to TRBD1. The CDR3 totals 13 residues. Germline-derived CDR1 and CDR2 are SQVTM and ANQGSEA. V trimming: 3 bases; J trimming: 4 bases; junction bases outside the gene matches: 5. CDR3 sequence (DNA): TGCAGCGTTGAGCTGGGACAGTCCTATGGCTACACCTTC. Amino acid sequence: CSVELGQSYGYTF.

This clonotype was detected only a few times. The V gene is TRBV27, the J gene TRBJ1-5, with TRBD1 as a possible D gene (5 bases). The ends were cut back, 2 bases at V and 1 base at J, with 21 bases in the middle. Germline lookup yields CDR1 MNHEY and CDR2 SMNVEV (reference sequence). This CDR3 comprises 19 residues. In DNA form, the CDR3 reads TGTGCCAGCAGTTTAGGGGGGACGGGCAGTCTGTTGAGCAATCAGCCCCAGCATTTT. This gives the protein CASSLGGTGSLLSNQPQHF.

This clonotype was observed a handful of times. A much bigger clone sits one base away, suggesting this may be a read error. This chain uses TRBV2 with TRBJ2-1; no firm D call. The CDR3 is made up of 11 amino acids. In germline, CDR1 is SNHLY, CDR2 FYNNEI. Trimming pared 7 bases from V and 4 bases from J, leaving 5 bases between. The DNA for the CDR3 is TGTGCCAGCAACTTTTACAATGAGCAGTTCTTC. Translation: CASNFYNEQFF.

For the CDR3, the DNA is TGTGCCACCGGGGACAGAAAGATCCTAAATGAGCAGTTCTTC. This codes for CATGDRKILNEQFF. The rearrangement links TRBV6-1 to TRBJ2-1; 7 nucleotides line up with TRBD1. The CDR3 runs to 14 residues. Germline V CDR1 and CDR2: MNHNS, SASEGT. V lost 10 bases and J lost 7; bases outside the gene matches: 13.

The chain couples TRBV5-1 to TRBJ1-2; the D gene is possibly TRBD1 (6 bases). The CDR3 has 14 amino acids. V lost 5 bases to trimming and J lost 5 bases, with 16 bases between them. The germline V gene encodes CDR1 SGHRS and CDR2 YFSETQ. The DNA of the CDR3 is TGCGCCAGCAGGCCGGGACAACGAACTTATGGCTACACCTTC. This sequence encodes CASRPGQRTYGYTF.

There are a few counts of this clonotype. CDR3 sequence reads: CASSGDRGLEETQYF. The CDR3 coding sequence is TGTGCCAGCAGCGGGGACAGGGGGCTCGAAGAGACCCAGTACTTC. V gene TRBV7-2 combines with J gene TRBJ2-5, with 12 bases that match TRBD1. Germline V CDR1 and CDR2: SGHTA, FQGNSA. The V gene end was trimmed by 5 bases and the J gene end by 3 bases; junction bases not matched to a gene: 4. The CDR3 is 15 amino acids.

This clonotype was detected a few times. The V call is TRBV7-2, the J call TRBJ1-4; unclear D gene. This CDR3 spans 14 amino acids. V lost 5 bases, J lost 0 bases, and 7 bases lay in between. CDR1 is SGHTA, CDR2 FQGNSA, per germline. The CDR3 protein is CASSPVATNEKLFF. The CDR3 DNA reads as TGTGCCAGCAGCCCAGTCGCAACTAATGAAAAACTGTTTTTT.

This clonotype was counted many times. This chain joins TRBV20-1 and TRBJ1-5; the D is unclear. Between the trimmed V and J ends, which lost 0 bases and 6 bases, there was a span of 9 bases. The germline V gene encodes CDR1 DFQATT and CDR2 SNEGSKA (reference sequence). The CDR3 contains 13 residues. CDR3 sequence: CSARDSDFQPQHF. The CDR3 region has the DNA TGCAGTGCTAGAGACTCTGATTTTCAGCCCCAGCATTTT.

In this sample, this clonotype turned up a few times. The junction and the germline gene differ at one end; a read error may be behind it. The CDR3, as DNA: TGCAGTGCTAGGGGCGGACAAGTCTCCTTC. Translating gives CSARGGQVSF. The J gene is TRBJ1-2, the V gene TRBV20-1; TRBD1 is a possible D gene (5 bases). The CDR3 is made up of 10 amino acids. The germline V gene encodes CDR1 DFQATT and CDR2 SNEGSKA (reference sequence).

This clonotype was observed a few times. The chain uses TRBV27 and TRBJ2-2, with D perhaps matching TRBD1 or TRBD2 (6 bases each). Germline V gene sequence: CDR1 MNHEY, CDR2 SMNVEV (reference sequence). This CDR3 has 17 residues. Between the trimmed V and J ends, which lost 6 bases and 7 bases, there was a span of 24 bases. The CDR3 protein is CASRRRGDQGRGGELFF. The CDR3 DNA sequence: TGTGCCAGCAGACGTAGGGGGGATCAGGGTCGGGGCGGGGAGCTGTTTTTT.

This rearrangement joins TRBV5-1 to TRBJ2-7, with TRBD1 matching 8 bases. The ends lost 3 bases at V and 9 bases at J; junction bases unmatched: 5. CDR1 SGHRS and CDR2 YFSETQ come from the germline V gene. The CDR3 is 12 residues long. The CDR3 nucleotides read TGCGCCAGCAGCTCCGAGGGACAGGCGCAGTACTTC. Protein: CASSSEGQAQYF.